This T cell receptor (beta chain) was documented in a study of naive and memory T cell subsets. Two oligonucleotides, mixed equimolar, formed the beta constant-region primer covering TRBC1 and TRBC2. Using its own MiXCR run on the UMI-ligation and nested PCR reads, TCRdb lists one record per CDR3 protein. Altogether under 40,000 distinct CDR3 sequences are present, roughly 15% being singletons, with the ten largest covering around a fifth. As to this clonotype: Its antigen is not known.

CMV status came from CD4+ IFNgamma after overnight CMV lysate stimulation. Sorting gates: effector memory CD45RA-CD27-, EMRA CD45RA+CD27-. CDR1 and CDR2 from the germline V gene are LGHDT and YNNKEL (reference sequence). Between the trimmed V and J ends, which lost 1 base and 5 bases, there was a span of 13 bases. The CDR3 totals 15 residues. Broader study findings: Clonotypes are single alpha or beta chains, not paired receptors. In CD4 and CD8 cells, diversity dropped from naive through EMRA.

The sequencing input was effector memory CD4+ T cells from blood. Subset in this sample: effector memory, CD45RA- CD27-. The chain joins TRBV3-1 to TRBJ2-3, with D maybe TRBD1 (6 bases). The receptor was derived from a human donor in good health. CDR3: CASSQAYQGLDTQYF. Here the CDR3 DNA reads TGTGCCAGCAGCCAAGCTTACCAGGGGCTAGATACGCAGTATTTT.